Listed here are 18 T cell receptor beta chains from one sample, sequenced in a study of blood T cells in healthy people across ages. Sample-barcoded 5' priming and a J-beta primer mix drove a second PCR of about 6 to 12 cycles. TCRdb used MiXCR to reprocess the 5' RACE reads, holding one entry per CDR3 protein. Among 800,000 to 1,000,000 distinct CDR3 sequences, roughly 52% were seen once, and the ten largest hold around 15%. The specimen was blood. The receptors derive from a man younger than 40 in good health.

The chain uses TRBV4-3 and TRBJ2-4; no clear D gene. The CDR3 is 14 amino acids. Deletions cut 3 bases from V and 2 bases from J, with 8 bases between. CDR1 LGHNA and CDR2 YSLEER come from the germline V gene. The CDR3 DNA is TGCGCCAGCAGCCATGGGCGGACCAAAAACATTCAGTACTTC. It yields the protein CASSHGRTKNIQYF.

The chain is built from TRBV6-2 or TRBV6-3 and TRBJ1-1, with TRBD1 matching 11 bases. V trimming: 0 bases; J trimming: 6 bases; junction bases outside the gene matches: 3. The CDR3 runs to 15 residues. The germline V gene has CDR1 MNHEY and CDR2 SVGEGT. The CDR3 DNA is TGTGCCAGCAGTTACTCAGGACAGGGGGCTGCTGAAGCTTTCTTT. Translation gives CASSYSGQGAAEAFF.

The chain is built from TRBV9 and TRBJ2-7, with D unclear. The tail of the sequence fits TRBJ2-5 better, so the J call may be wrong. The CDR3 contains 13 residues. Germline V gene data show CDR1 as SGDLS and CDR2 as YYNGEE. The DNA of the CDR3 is TGTGCCAGCAGCGGAGCGATAGCAGAGACCCAGTACTTC. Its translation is CASSGAIAETQYF.

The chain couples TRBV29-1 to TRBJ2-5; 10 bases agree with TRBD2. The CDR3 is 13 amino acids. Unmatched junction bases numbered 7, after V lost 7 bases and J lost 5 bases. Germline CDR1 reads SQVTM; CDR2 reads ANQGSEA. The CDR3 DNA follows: TGCAGCGCGAACCTAGCGGGGGCGGAGACCCAGTACTTC. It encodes CSANLAGAETQYF. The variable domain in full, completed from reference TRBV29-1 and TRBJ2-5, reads SAVISQKPSRDICQRGTSLTIQCQVDSQVTMMFWYRQQPGQSLTLIATANQGSEATYESGFVIDKFPISRPNLTFSTLTVSNMSPEDSSIYLCSANLAGAETQYFGPGTRLLVL.

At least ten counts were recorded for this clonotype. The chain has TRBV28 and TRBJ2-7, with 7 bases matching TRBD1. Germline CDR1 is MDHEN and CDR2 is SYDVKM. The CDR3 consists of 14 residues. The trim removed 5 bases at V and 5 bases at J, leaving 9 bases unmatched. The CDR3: CASSRLQGWDEQYF. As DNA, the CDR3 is TGTGCCAGCAGTCGACTACAGGGGTGGGACGAGCAGTACTTC.

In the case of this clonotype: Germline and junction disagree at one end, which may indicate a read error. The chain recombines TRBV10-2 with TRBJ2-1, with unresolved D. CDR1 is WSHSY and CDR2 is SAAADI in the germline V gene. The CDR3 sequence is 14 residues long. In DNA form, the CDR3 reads TGCGCCGGCAGTGAGTCGACGAGATACAATGAGCAGTTCTTC. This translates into CAGSESTRYNEQFF.

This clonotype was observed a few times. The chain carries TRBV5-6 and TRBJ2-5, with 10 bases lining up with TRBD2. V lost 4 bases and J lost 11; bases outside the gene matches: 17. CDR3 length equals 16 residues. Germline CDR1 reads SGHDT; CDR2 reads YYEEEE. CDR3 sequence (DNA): TGTGCCAGCAGCGCGGGACTAGCGCGATACTTTGGAGAGCAGTACTTC. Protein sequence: CASSAGLARYFGEQYF. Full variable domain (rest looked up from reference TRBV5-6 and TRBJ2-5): DAGVTQSPTHLIKTRGQQVTLRCSPKSGHDTVSWYQQALGQGPQFIFQYYEEEERQRGNFPDRFSGHQFPNYSSELNVNALLLGDSALYLCASSAGLARYFGEQYFGPGTRLLVL.

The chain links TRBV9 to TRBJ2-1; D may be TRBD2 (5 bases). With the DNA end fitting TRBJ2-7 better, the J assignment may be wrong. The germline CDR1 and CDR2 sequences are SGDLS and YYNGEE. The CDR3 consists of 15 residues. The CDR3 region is CASSVSDSRYNEQYF. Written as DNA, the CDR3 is TGTGCCAGCAGCGTTTCGGACTCACGCTACAATGAGCAGTACTTC.

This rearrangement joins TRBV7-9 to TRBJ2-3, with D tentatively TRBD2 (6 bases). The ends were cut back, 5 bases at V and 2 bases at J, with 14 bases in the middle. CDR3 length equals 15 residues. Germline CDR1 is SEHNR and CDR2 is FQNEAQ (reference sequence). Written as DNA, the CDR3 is TGTGCCAGCAGCCCAGGGACTGCCTTCACAGATACGCAGTATTTT. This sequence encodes CASSPGTAFTDTQYF.

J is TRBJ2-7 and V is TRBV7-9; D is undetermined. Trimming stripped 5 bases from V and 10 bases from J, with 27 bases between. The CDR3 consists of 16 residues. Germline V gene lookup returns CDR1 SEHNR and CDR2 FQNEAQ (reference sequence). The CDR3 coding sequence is TGTGCCAGCAGCGCGCGAGACGGTTTCTACAAAGAAGCCCAGTACTTC. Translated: CASSARDGFYKEAQYF.

CDR3 sequence: CSVEPGAWGELFF. As DNA, the CDR3 is TGCAGCGTTGAACCAGGAGCATGGGGGGAGCTGTTTTTT. This chain joins TRBV29-1 and TRBJ2-2; D remains unclear. Germline assignment: CDR1 SQVTM and CDR2 ANQGSEA. Deletions cut 2 bases from V and 8 bases from J, with 12 bases between. The CDR3 extends over 13 amino acids.

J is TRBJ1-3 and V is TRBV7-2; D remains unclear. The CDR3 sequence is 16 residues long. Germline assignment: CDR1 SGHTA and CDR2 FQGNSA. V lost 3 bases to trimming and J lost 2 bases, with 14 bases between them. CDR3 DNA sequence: TGTGCCAGCAGCTTCCGCGGACTAAGGACTGGAAACACCATATATTTT. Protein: CASSFRGLRTGNTIYF.

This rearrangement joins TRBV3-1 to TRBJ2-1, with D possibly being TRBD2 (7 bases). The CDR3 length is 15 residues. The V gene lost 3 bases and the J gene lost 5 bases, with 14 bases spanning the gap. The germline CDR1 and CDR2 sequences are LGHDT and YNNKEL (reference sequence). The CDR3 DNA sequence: TGTGCCAGCAGCCAGAGGGGGGGAAGAAACAATGAGCAGTTCTTC. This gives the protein CASSQRGGRNNEQFF.

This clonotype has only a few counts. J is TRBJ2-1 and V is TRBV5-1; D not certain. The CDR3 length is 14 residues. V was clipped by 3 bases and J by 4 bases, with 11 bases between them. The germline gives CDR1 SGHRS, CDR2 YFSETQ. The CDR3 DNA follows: TGCGCCAGCAGCTCAGCAGGCCGATACAATGAGCAGTTCTTC. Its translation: CASSSAGRYNEQFF.

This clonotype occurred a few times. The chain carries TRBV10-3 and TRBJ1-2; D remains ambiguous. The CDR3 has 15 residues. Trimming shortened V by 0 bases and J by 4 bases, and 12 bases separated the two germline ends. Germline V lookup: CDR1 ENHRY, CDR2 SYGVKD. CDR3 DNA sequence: TGTGCCATCAGTGAGTCGTCGGACTTTGTCTATGGCTACACCTTC. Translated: CAISESSDFVYGYTF.

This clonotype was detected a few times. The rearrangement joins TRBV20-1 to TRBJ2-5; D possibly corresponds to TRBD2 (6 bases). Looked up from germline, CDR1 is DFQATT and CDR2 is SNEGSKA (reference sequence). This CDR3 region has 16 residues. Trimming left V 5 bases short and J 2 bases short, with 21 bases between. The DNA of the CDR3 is TGCAGTGCTTCTAACCCCCGGAGGGATGGGCAAGAGACCCAGTACTTC. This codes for CSASNPRRDGQETQYF.

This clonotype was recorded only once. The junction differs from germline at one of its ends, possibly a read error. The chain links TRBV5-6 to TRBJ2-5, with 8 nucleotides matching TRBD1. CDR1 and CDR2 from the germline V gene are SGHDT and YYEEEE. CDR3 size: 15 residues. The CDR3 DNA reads TGTACCAGCAGCTTGAAGACAGGGGTACGAGAGACCCAGTACTTC. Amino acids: CTSSLKTGVRETQYF.

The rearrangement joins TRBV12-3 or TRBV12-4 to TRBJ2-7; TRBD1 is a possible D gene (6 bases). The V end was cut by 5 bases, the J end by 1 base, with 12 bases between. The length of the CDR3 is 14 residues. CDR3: CASSRQEVSYEQYF. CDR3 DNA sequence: TGTGCCAGCAGTCGACAGGAGGTTTCCTACGAGCAGTACTTC.